The T cell receptor (beta chain) under discussion was sequenced for a study of a mutant IDH1 vaccine in newly diagnosed glioma. Only in-frame clones appear in the TCRdb table, and some are missing; sequencing was by immunoSEQ multiplex PCR. The table has about 64,000 clones, 65% to 85% seen once. Time point in this sample: week 11, during vaccination. A single vaccine dose contained 300 ug of mutant IDH1 20-mer peptide, and topical imiquimod was used with it. As for this clone: What it recognizes is unknown.

CDR1 is MNHNY, CDR2 SVGAGI, per germline (reference sequence). There are 16 residues in the CDR3. The junction had 7 bases not matched to a gene; V was cut back by 2 bases and J by 7 bases. The TCR comes from a woman between 45 and 65 years old with glioma. This rearrangement joins TRBV6-6 to TRBJ1-5; 11 nucleotides align to TRBD1. The sample consisted of PBMCs, taken from a glioma patient whose treatment included an IDH1 peptide vaccine. CDR3 sequence reads: CASSYTGQGAGQPQHF. The CDR3 nucleotides read TGTGCCAGCAGTTACACAGGACAGGGGGCAGGGCAGCCCCAGCATTTT.